This TCR beta chain was sequenced for a study of blood T cell repertoires in COVID-19. At the level of the study: The cDNA or gDNA used as material had been derived from T cells, B-cell-depleted T cells, or PBMCs.

As handled by the study authors: Reference gene primer amplification gave estimated nucleated cell counts. Profiled with immunoSEQ multiplex PCR; TCRdb holds only in-frame clones, not every one. V and J calls and clone size follow that table, whereas D and trimming were derived from the DNA. The sample lists under 100,000 clones; approximately 86% were seen once. The clonotype originates from a man in his forties with acute or convalescent COVID-19. The sample was peripheral blood.

The CDR3 bases are TGTGCCAGCAGCCTCGGGACAGGGGTTAACTATGGCTACACCTTC. Translating it yields CASSLGTGVNYGYTF. The chain joins TRBV9 to TRBJ1-2, with 10 bases lining up with TRBD1. There are 15 residues in the CDR3. J lost 1 base, V lost 4 bases, and 4 bases had no gene match. Per germline, CDR1 SGDLS and CDR2 YYNGEE. Supplemented by reference TRBV9 and TRBJ1-2, the full variable domain reads DSGVTQTPKHLITATGQRVTLRCSPRSGDLSVYWYQQSLDQGLQFLIQYYNGEERAKGNILERFSAQQFPDLHSELNLSSLELGDSALYFCASSLGTGVNYGYTFGSGTRLTVV.